This T cell receptor beta chain was sequenced during a study of vaccination and CD4 T cells after COVID-19. Oncomine TCR Beta short-read sequencing was applied to DNA from cultured CD4+ T cells. TCRdb itself ran the PCR reads through MiXCR, one entry per CDR3 protein. The sample has over 20,000 distinct CDR3 sequences, less than 40% seen once. For this clonotype: Its specificity is not known.

The CDR3 consists of 13 residues. From germline, CDR1 is MNHEY and CDR2 SVGAGI. V was clipped by 2 bases and J by 4 bases, with 8 bases between them. Time point indicated: late sampling 161 to 241 days after vaccination in a few convalescent patients. Sample treatment: approximately nine-day PBMC culture with coronavirus spike peptide pools or control peptides (ViraFEST assay). March to December 2020 was the span of positive PCR dates, which predated US Alpha, Beta and Delta variants. The rearrangement joins TRBV6-5 to TRBJ1-1; D perhaps matches TRBD1 (5 bases). This TCR was sampled from a human donor who had recovered from COVID-19. The sequences come from CD4+ T cells from blood, cultured in vitro, collected about 7 months after SARS-CoV-2 vaccination. The chain's CDR3 is CASSYRGRTEAFF. The CDR3 DNA is TGTGCCAGCAGTTACAGGGGTCGCACTGAAGCTTTCTTT.